The sequence of this TCR beta chain was determined in a study of T-cell reconstitution after alpha-beta-depleted transplantation in children. In its sample, this clonotype was seen many times. Antigen: not known. Study results and limitations: T-cell counts and diversity at one year following transplant were attributed mainly to newly produced T cells. Reported findings indicate that, about two months after transplant, alpha-beta T cells came from several hundred expanded clones, which were derived from non-depleted graft cells.

A TCRbeta library incorporating unique molecular identifiers was prepared. MiXCR, applied by TCRdb to the PCR reads, yields one record per CDR3 protein. In the table there are about 110,000 distinct CDR3 sequences, approximately 6.6% of which are singletons. Germline loops: CDR1 SGHRS, CDR2 YFSETQ. V gave up 0 bases and J gave up 3 bases, with 14 bases separating them. The CDR3 runs to 16 residues. The J gene is TRBJ2-3, the V gene TRBV5-1; D possibly corresponds to TRBD2 (6 bases). The starting material was PBMCs, mostly from graft donor cells, obtained 360 days after TCRalphabeta/CD19-depleted stem cell transplant. The clonotype comes from a male patient between 2 and 10 years old who had a stem cell transplant for acute lymphoblastic leukemia, so the T cells may come from the graft donor. The CDR3 DNA is TGCGCCAGCAGCTTGGAACCCCGACGGGGGACAGATACGCAGTATTTT. Amino acid sequence: CASSLEPRRGTDTQYF.